The TCR beta chain described here comes from a study of T cell responses to AZD1222 COVID-19 vaccine. Overall study findings and caveats: Spike-specific TCR breadth and depth both grew after two AZD1222 doses. Baseline seropositivity characterized only 5 or 6 AZD1222 recipients. Possibly, clonal diversity was underestimated; donors were largely white British and included more females.

Repertoires were generated with immunoSEQ multiplex PCR, while TCRdb's copy carries only in-frame clones and drops some. Altogether some 130,000 clones are present, more than 85% being singletons, with the ten largest covering 2.8%. A word on this clone: Its antigen is unknown.

Trimming cost V 3 bases and J 2 bases, with 11 bases left between them. In germline, CDR1 is LNHDA, CDR2 SQIVND (reference sequence). The CDR3 spans 14 residues. This specimen consisted of peripheral blood, obtained on day 0 of AZD1222 vaccination. This receptor was taken from an adult in good health. V is TRBV19 and J is TRBJ2-7, with D uncertain. In DNA, the CDR3 is TGTGCCAGTAGTATCCCAGGATCTACCTACGAGCAGTACTTC. Encoded protein: CASSIPGSTYEQYF.